This T cell receptor beta chain stems from a study of cytotoxic CD8 clonotypes in ibrutinib-treated CLL. Whole-study results and caveats: Clonality at baseline surpassed age-matched healthy donors and tracked circulating CD8+ T-cell counts.

The CDR3 is made up of 15 amino acids. Germline CDR1 is SGDLS and CDR2 is YYNGEE. V lost 0 bases to trimming and J lost 7 bases; unmatched junction nucleotides: 6. TCR beta libraries used approximately 1.8 micrograms of genomic DNA from cryopreserved PBMCs. The assay was immunoSEQ multiplex PCR, and TCRdb's table has in-frame clones only and misses some. Of approximately 350,000 clones in the sample, 67% were seen once. As to this clone: Its matching antigen is unknown.

The sequences come from PBMCs, collected after 36 months of ibrutinib treatment. The chain couples TRBV9 to TRBJ2-2; 7 bases are shared with TRBD2. This receptor was identified in a human donor with chronic lymphocytic leukemia. The CDR3 DNA follows: TGTGCCAGCAGCGTAGGACTAGCTTCGATCGGGGAGCTGTTTTTT. Translation gives CASSVGLASIGELFF.